The 22 T cell receptor beta chains in this list originate from one sample, sequenced in a study of cytomegalovirus exposure and HLA in healthy donors. The PCR made use of 60 Vbeta and 13 Jbeta primers. Produced via immunoSEQ multiplex PCR; TCRdb's table is partial and in-frame only. The sample includes under 200,000 clones, more than 75% of them seen just once. The sequenced material came from PBMCs. The receptors here all came from a man between 35 and 55 years old in good health and CMV-seropositive.

The rearrangement joins TRBV5-8 to TRBJ1-1, with 8 positions matching TRBD1. The CDR3 sequence is 13 residues long. The germline gives CDR1 SGHTS, CDR2 YDEGEE. Trimming at V came to 6 bases and at J to 2 bases, leaving 3 bases not matched to a gene. CDR3 sequence: CASTDRVNTEAFF. CDR3 DNA sequence: TGTGCCAGCACGGACAGGGTTAACACTGAAGCTTTCTTT.

The chain recombines TRBV6-5 with TRBJ1-1; 8 bases match TRBD1. Germline CDR1 MNHEY, CDR2 SVGAGI. J gave up 0 bases and V 8 bases, and 5 bases lay outside the gene matches. The CDR3 length is 14 residues. Here the CDR3 reads CASRRDRMNTEAFF. In nucleotides, the CDR3 is TGTGCCAGCCGGCGGGACAGGATGAACACTGAAGCTTTCTTT.

In its sample, this clone was seen once. The DNA of the CDR3 is TGTGCCATCAGTGGACTAGCTTCCGAGCAGTACTTC. Protein sequence: CAISGLASEQYF. The chain uses TRBV10-3 and TRBJ2-7; 7 bases line up with TRBD2. V lost 4 bases, J lost 6 bases, and 3 bases stayed unmatched. CDR3 size: 12 residues. Germline values: CDR1 ENHRY, CDR2 SYGVKD.

V is TRBV9 and J is TRBJ2-2; 9 bases match TRBD1. Germline V gene sequence: CDR1 SGDLS, CDR2 YYNGEE. The CDR3 is made up of 17 amino acids. After removal of 4 bases from V and 4 bases from J, the junction contained 11 bases not matched to a gene. The CDR3: CASSPGPGTGTTGELFF. CDR3 DNA: TGTGCCAGCAGCCCCGGCCCCGGGACAGGGACCACCGGGGAGCTGTTTTTT.

The chain is built from TRBV7-2 and TRBJ2-7, with D tentatively TRBD1 (6 bases). The V gene lost 5 bases and the J gene lost 6 bases, with 17 bases spanning the gap. From germline, CDR1 is SGHTA and CDR2 FQGNSA. The CDR3 has 14 residues. The CDR3 nucleotides are TGTGCCAGCAGCAAACAACCTTACAGGGCCGAGCAGTACTTC. This translates into CASSKQPYRAEQYF.

The CDR3 here is CASSQDVVAGGHTYEQYF. The CDR3 coding sequence is TGTGCCAGCAGCCAAGATGTGGTAGCGGGGGGACATACCTACGAGCAGTACTTC. The V and J genes are TRBV4-2 and TRBJ2-7, with 10 bases lining up with TRBD2. The CDR3 runs 18 residues. Germline lookup yields CDR1 LGHNA and CDR2 YNFKEQ. J lost 2 bases, V lost 0 bases, and 10 bases had no gene match.

This chain joins TRBV28 and TRBJ1-1, with D unclear. V was cut by 5 bases and J by 9 bases, with 13 bases left in between. There are 12 residues in the CDR3. Germline V gene sequence: CDR1 MDHEN, CDR2 SYDVKM. The CDR3, as DNA: TGTGCCAGCAGTCCCCCGGGAACTAAAGCTTTCTTT. This sequence encodes CASSPPGTKAFF.

The chain uses TRBV2 and TRBJ1-2; D remains ambiguous. Germline V CDR1 and CDR2: SNHLY, FYNNEI. V was cut by 0 bases and J by 4 bases, with 9 bases left in between. The CDR3 contains 14 residues. The DNA of the CDR3 is TGTGCCAGCAGTGAAGCGGAGGGCGGCTATGGCTACACCTTC. Residues: CASSEAEGGYGYTF.

The rearrangement uses TRBV10-2 and TRBJ2-7, with a tentative D call TRBD2 (5 bases). The CDR3 sequence is 15 residues long. The V and J ends lost 3 bases and 2 bases respectively, with 14 bases between them. CDR1 is WSHSY and CDR2 is SAAADI in the germline V gene. The CDR3 reads CASSDVGLATYEQYF. CDR3 in DNA: TGCGCCAGCAGTGATGTAGGGCTAGCAACCTACGAGCAGTACTTC.

CDR3 DNA sequence: TGTGCCAGCAGCTTAGATGGGTTCGGGTCACCCCTCCACTTT. Encoded protein: CASSLDGFGSPLHF. The chain links TRBV7-9 to TRBJ1-6; D is ambiguous. The CDR3 totals 14 residues. Germline lookup yields CDR1 SEHNR and CDR2 FQNEAQ (reference sequence). Trimming removed 1 base from V and 10 bases from J, with 11 bases in between.

This chain uses TRBV30 with TRBJ2-2, with 10 nucleotides matching TRBD2. This CDR3 spans 15 amino acids. With 3 bases clipped from V and 7 bases from J, the junction kept 8 bases outside the gene matches. Germline CDR1 is GTSNPN and CDR2 is SVGIG (reference sequence). The CDR3 loop reads CAWSPGLAEVGELFF. In DNA form, the CDR3 reads TGTGCCTGGAGCCCCGGACTAGCGGAGGTCGGGGAGCTGTTTTTT.

This chain links TRBV28 with TRBJ1-2; D perhaps matches TRBD1 (5 bases). Trimming removed 4 bases at V and 0 bases at J, with 9 bases between. The germline V gene encodes CDR1 MDHEN and CDR2 SYDVKM. The CDR3 is made up of 14 amino acids. The DNA of the CDR3 is TGTGCCAGCAGTTCAGGGTTTTCTAACTATGGCTACACCTTC. Its translation: CASSSGFSNYGYTF.

The V gene is TRBV30, the J gene TRBJ2-7; 10 bases agree with TRBD1. The CDR3 is made up of 13 amino acids. Germline trimming cut 8 bases from V and 3 bases from J; bases unmatched to any gene: 7. Per the germline V gene, CDR1 is GTSNPN and CDR2 is SVGIG (reference sequence). DNA of the CDR3: TGTGCCGGCTCGGGACAGGGGATCTACGAGCAGTACTTC. It encodes CAGSGQGIYEQYF.

The chain uses TRBV2 and TRBJ2-1; D is possibly TRBD1 (5 bases). The V end lost 5 bases, the J end lost 7 bases, and 15 bases lay between the germline ends. Germline V lookup: CDR1 SNHLY, CDR2 FYNNEI. CDR3 size: 14 residues. CDR3 protein: CASSLDTAKNEQFF. CDR3 DNA: TGTGCCAGCAGTTTGGACACCGCCAAGAATGAGCAGTTCTTC.

The chain employs TRBV5-1 and TRBJ2-5, with 9 bases identical to TRBD2. Germline CDR1 reads SGHRS; CDR2 reads YFSETQ. The trim removed 4 bases at V and 3 bases at J, leaving 7 bases unmatched. This CDR3 has 15 residues. The CDR3 here is CASSPPASGKETQYF. The DNA of the CDR3 is TGCGCCAGCAGCCCCCCGGCTAGCGGGAAAGAGACCCAGTACTTC.

The chain couples TRBV21-1 to TRBJ2-5; the table gives TRBD1 as D, unverified against the DNA. TRBV21-1 is recorded as a pseudogene. The length of the CDR3 is 14 residues. CDR3 in DNA: TGTGCCAGCAGCAATGACAGGCCCCCAGTGATCCAGTACTTC. This translates into CASSNDRPPVIQYF.

V gene TRBV7-6 combines with J gene TRBJ2-1; TRBD2 aligns across 13 bases. Germline lookup yields CDR1 SGHVS and CDR2 FNYEAQ. Losses at the gene ends were 5 bases for V and 2 bases for J; bases not matched to a gene: 9. This CDR3 is 18 amino acids long. CDR3 sequence: CASSDGLAGEIPYNEQFF. CDR3 DNA sequence: TGTGCCAGCAGCGATGGACTAGCGGGGGAGATTCCCTACAATGAGCAGTTCTTC.

The table lists this clone with a count of one. The chain carries TRBV6-1 and TRBJ1-5; D unclear. The CDR3 has 15 residues. V dropped 8 bases and J dropped 0 bases, with 14 bases sitting between them. Germline V gives CDR1 MNHNS, CDR2 SASEGT. Written as DNA, the CDR3 is TGTGCCAGCCACGAGGGTATTTATAGCAATCAGCCCCAGCATTTT. Translated, it gives CASHEGIYSNQPQHF.

This clone was counted once. The CDR3 region has the DNA TGTGCCAGCAGCCAAAACCCAGGGAACATTCAGTACTTC. Amino acid sequence: CASSQNPGNIQYF. This chain connects TRBV7-3 to TRBJ2-4; tentative D call: TRBD1 (5 bases). V lost 5 bases, J lost 7 bases, and 12 bases lay in between. The CDR3 consists of 13 residues. Germline V gene data show CDR1 as SGHTA and CDR2 as FQGTGA.

The V call is TRBV2, the J call TRBJ1-4; 9 positions agree with TRBD1. Germline-derived CDR1 and CDR2 are SNHLY and FYNNEI. The CDR3 sequence is 12 residues long. V was clipped by 6 bases and J by 8 bases; unmatched bases: 1. For the CDR3, the DNA is TGTGCCAGCAGCGGACAGGGGGAAAAACTGTTTTTT. Its protein product is CASSGQGEKLFF.

The rearrangement uses TRBV4-1 and TRBJ2-7, with 9 nucleotides matching TRBD1. In germline, CDR1 is MGHRA, CDR2 YSYEKL. The ends lost 5 bases at V and 4 bases at J; junction bases unmatched: 6. CDR3 length: 14 amino acids. The CDR3 loop is CASSYVGQGYEQYF. DNA of the CDR3: TGCGCCAGCAGCTACGTGGGACAGGGTTACGAGCAGTACTTC.

This clone appeared a single time. This chain uses TRBV7-2 with TRBJ2-7; 7 bases are a match to TRBD2. J was trimmed by 0 bases and V by 2 bases; bases with no gene match: 7. This CDR3 has 16 residues. Per germline, CDR1 SGHTA and CDR2 FQGNSA. The CDR3 bases are TGTGCCAGCAGCTTATGGGGAGCTAGCGGCTCCTACGAGCAGTACTTC. Residues: CASSLWGASGSYEQYF. Full variable domain (rest looked up from reference TRBV7-2 and TRBJ2-7): GAGVSQSPSNKVTEKGKDVELRCDPISGHTALYWYRQSLGQGLEFLIYFQGNSAPDKSGLPSDRFSAERTGGSVSTLTIQRTQQEDSAVYLCASSLWGASGSYEQYFGPGTRLTVT.